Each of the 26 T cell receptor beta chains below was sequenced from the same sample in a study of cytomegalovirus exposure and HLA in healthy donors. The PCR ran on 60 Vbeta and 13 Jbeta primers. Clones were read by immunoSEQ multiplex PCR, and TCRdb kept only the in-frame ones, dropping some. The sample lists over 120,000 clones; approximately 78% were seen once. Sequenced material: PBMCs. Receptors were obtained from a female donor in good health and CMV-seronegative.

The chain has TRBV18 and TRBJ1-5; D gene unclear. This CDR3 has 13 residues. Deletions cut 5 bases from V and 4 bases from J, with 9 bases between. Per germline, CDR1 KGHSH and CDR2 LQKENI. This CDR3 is CASSSGVNQPQHF. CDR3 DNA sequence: TGTGCCAGCTCATCCGGGGTAAATCAGCCCCAGCATTTT. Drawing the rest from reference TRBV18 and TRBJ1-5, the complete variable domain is NAGVMQNPRHLVRRRGQEARLRCSPMKGHSHVYWYRQLPEEGLKFMVYLQKENIIDESGMPKERFSAEFPKEGPSILRIQQVVRGDSAAYFCASSSGVNQPQHFGDGTRLSIL.

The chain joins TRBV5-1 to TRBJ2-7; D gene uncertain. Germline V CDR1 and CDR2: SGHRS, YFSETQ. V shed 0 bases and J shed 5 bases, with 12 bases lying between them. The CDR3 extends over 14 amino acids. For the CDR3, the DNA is TGCGCCAGCAGCTTGGCCCTCGATCCTAACGAGCAGTACTTC. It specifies CASSLALDPNEQYF.

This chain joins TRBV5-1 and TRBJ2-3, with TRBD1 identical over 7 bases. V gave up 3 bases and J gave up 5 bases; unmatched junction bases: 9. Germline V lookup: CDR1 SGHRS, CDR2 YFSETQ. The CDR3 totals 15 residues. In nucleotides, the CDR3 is TGCGCCAGCAGCTCCCGGACAGGCGTGGGAGATACGCAGTATTTT. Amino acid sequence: CASSSRTGVGDTQYF.

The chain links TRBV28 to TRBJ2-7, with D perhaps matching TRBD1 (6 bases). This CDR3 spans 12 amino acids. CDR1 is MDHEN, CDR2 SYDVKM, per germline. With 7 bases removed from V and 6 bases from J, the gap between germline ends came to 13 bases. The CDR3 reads CASTLRGSEQYF. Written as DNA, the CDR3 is TGTGCCAGCACCCTAAGGGGGTCCGAGCAGTACTTC. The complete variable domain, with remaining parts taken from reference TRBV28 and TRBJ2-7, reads DVKVTQSSRYLVKRTGEKVFLECVQDMDHENMFWYRQDPGLGLRLIYFSYDVKMKEKGDIPEGYSVSREKKERFSLILESASTNQTSMYLCASTLRGSEQYFGPGTRLTVT.

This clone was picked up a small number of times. The CDR3 reads CATSRGSGGPHEQFF. CDR3 nucleotide sequence: TGTGCCACCAGCAGAGGGAGCGGGGGGCCTCATGAGCAGTTCTTC. The chain is built from TRBV15 and TRBJ2-1; 9 bases line up with TRBD2. CDR3 length equals 15 residues. CDR1 and CDR2 (germline): LNHNV, YYDKDF (reference sequence). Unmatched junction bases numbered 6, after V lost 1 base and J lost 8 bases.

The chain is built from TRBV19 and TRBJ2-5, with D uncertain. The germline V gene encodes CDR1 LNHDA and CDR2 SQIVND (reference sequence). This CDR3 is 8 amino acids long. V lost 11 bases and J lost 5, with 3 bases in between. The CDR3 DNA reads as TGTGCCCAGGAGACCCAGTACTTC. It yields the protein CAQETQYF.

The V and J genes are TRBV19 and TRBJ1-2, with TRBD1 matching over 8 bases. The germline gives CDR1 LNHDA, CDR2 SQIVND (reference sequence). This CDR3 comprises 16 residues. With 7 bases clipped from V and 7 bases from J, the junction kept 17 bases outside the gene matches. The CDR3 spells CASTTLRTGRPRGYTF. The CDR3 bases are TGTGCCAGTACCACTCTGAGGACAGGGCGTCCGCGTGGCTACACCTTC.

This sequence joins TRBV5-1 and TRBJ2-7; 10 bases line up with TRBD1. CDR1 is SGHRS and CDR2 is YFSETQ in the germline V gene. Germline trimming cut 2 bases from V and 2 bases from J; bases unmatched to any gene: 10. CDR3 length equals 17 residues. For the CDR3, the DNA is TGCGCCAGCAGCTTAATGCAGATCGGGACAGGGGCCTACGAGCAGTACTTC. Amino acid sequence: CASSLMQIGTGAYEQYF.

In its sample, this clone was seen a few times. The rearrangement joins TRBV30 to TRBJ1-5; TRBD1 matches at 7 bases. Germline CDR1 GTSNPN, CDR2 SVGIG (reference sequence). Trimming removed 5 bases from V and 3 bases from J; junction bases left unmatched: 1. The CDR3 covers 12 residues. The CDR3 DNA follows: TGTGCCTGGGACAGGGACAATCAGCCCCAGCATTTT. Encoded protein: CAWDRDNQPQHF. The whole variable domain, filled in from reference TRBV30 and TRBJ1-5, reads SQTIHQWPATLVQPVGSPLSLECTVEGTSNPNLYWYRQAAGRGLQLLFYSVGIGQISSEVPQNLSASRPQDRQFILSSKKLLLSDSGFYLCAWDRDNQPQHFGDGTRLSIL.

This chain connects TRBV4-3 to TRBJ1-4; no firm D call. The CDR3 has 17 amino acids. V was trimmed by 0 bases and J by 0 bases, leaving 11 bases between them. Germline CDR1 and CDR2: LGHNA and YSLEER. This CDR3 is CASSQDSVLATNEKLFF. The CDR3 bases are TGCGCCAGCAGCCAAGATTCAGTCCTCGCAACTAATGAAAAACTGTTTTTT.

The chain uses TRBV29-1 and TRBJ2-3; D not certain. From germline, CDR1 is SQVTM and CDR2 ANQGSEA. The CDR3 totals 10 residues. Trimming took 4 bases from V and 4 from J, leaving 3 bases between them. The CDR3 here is CSVAADTQYF. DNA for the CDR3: TGCAGCGTTGCTGCAGATACGCAGTATTTT.

CDR3 in amino acids: CSEAYTDTQYF. CDR3 bases: TGCAGTGAAGCCTACACAGATACGCAGTATTTT. The genes are TRBV20-1 and TRBJ2-3; no clear D gene. CDR1 and CDR2 from the germline V gene are DFQATT and SNEGSKA (reference sequence). Trimming removed 7 bases at V and 2 bases at J, with 7 bases between. This CDR3 spans 11 amino acids.

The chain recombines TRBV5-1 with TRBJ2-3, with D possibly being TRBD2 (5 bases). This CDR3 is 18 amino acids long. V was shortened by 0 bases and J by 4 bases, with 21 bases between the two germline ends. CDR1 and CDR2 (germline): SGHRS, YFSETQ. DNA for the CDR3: TGCGCCAGCAGCTTGGGATATTTAGGAGAGGGCTTCCCAGATACGCAGTATTTT. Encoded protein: CASSLGYLGEGFPDTQYF.

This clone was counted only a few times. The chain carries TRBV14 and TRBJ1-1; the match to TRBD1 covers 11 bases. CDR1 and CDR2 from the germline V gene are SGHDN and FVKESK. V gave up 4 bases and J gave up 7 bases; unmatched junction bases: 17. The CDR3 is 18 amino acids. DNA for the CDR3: TGTGCCAGCAGCCGCTTAACCGGGACAGGGGGGTTAGAAGATGAAGCTTTCTTT. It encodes CASSRLTGTGGLEDEAFF.

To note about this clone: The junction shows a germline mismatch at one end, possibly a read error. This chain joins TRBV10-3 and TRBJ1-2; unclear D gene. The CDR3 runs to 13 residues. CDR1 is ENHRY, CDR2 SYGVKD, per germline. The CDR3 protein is CAISESGSYGYPF. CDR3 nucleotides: TGTGCCATCAGTGAGTCGGGTAGCTATGGCTACCCCTTC.

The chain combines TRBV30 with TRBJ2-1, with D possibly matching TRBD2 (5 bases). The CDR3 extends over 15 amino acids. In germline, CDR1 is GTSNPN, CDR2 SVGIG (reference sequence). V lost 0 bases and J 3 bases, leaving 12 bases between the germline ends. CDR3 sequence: CAWSVYSGLYNEQFF. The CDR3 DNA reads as TGTGCCTGGAGTGTGTACAGTGGACTCTACAATGAGCAGTTCTTC. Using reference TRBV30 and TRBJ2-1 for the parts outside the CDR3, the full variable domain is SQTIHQWPATLVQPVGSPLSLECTVEGTSNPNLYWYRQAAGRGLQLLFYSVGIGQISSEVPQNLSASRPQDRQFILSSKKLLLSDSGFYLCAWSVYSGLYNEQFFGPGTRLTVL.

CDR3 DNA: TGTGCCAGCAGCTTAGGGGGCAAGGGCACTGAAGCTTTCTTT. Its translation is CASSLGGKGTEAFF. The chain uses TRBV7-2 and TRBJ1-1; maybe TRBD1 (5 bases). Trimming shortened V by 1 base and J by 4 bases, and 10 bases separated the two germline ends. The CDR3 loop spans 14 amino acids. Germline CDR1 reads SGHTA; CDR2 reads FQGNSA.

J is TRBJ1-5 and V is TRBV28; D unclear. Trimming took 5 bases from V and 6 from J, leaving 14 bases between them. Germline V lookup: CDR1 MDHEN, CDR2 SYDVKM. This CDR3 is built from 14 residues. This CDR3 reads CASSPSRQLQPQHF. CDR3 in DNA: TGTGCCAGCAGTCCGTCCAGGCAACTTCAGCCCCAGCATTTT.

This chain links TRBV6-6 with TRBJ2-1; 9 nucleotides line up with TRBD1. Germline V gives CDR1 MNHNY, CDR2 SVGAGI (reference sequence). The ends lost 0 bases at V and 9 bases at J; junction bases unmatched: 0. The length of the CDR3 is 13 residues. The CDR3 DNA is TGTGCCAGCAGTTACTCGACAGGGGGTGAGCAGTTCTTC. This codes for CASSYSTGGEQFF.

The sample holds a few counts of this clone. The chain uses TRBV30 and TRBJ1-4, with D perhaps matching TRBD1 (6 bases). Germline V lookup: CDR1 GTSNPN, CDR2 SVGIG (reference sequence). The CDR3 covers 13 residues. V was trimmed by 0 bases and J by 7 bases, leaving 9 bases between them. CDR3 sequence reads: CAWSVGGGEKLFF. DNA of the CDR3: TGTGCCTGGAGTGTGGGAGGGGGTGAAAAACTGTTTTTT.

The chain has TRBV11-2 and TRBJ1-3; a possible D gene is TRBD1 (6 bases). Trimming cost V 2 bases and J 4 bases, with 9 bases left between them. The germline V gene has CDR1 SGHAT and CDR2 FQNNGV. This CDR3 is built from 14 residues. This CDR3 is CASSLRGGGNTIYF. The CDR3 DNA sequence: TGTGCCAGCAGCTTAAGGGGGGGCGGAAACACCATATATTTT.

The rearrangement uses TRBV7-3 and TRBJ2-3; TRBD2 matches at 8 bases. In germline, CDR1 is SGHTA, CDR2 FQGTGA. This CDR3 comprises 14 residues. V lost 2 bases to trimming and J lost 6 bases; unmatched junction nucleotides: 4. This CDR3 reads CASSLAGGRDTQYF. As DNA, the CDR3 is TGTGCCAGCAGCTTAGCGGGGGGCCGTGATACGCAGTATTTT.

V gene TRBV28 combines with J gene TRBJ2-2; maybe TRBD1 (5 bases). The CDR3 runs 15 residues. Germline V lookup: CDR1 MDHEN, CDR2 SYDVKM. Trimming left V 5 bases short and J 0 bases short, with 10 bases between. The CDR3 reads CASSPDISNTGELFF. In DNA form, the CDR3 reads TGTGCCAGCAGTCCGGACATCTCGAACACCGGGGAGCTGTTTTTT.

Here the CDR3 reads CASSVALLAGGGEQFF. CDR3 nucleotide sequence: TGTGCCAGCAGCGTAGCTCTTCTAGCGGGAGGAGGGGAGCAGTTCTTC. This chain joins TRBV9 and TRBJ2-1, with TRBD2 matching over 11 bases. Germline trimming cut 0 bases from V and 10 bases from J; bases unmatched to any gene: 9. Germline V gene lookup returns CDR1 SGDLS and CDR2 YYNGEE. CDR3 length equals 16 residues.

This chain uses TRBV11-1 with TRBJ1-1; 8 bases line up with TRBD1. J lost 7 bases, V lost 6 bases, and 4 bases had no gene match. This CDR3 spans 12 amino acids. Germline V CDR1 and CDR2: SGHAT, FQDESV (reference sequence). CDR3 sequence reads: CASSWDRSEAFF. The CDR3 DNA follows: TGTGCCAGCAGTTGGGACAGGAGTGAAGCTTTCTTT.

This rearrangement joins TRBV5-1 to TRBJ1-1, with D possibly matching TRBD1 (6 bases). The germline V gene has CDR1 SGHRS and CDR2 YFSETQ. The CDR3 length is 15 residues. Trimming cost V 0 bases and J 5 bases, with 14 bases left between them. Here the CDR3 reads CASSLGVGGWTEAFF. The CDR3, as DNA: TGCGCCAGCAGCTTGGGGGTAGGGGGATGGACTGAAGCTTTCTTT.